A selection of T cell receptor beta chains follows, all from one sample in a study of identical twins. MiXCR, run by TCRdb on the 5' RACE reads, gives a single entry per CDR3 protein. Of 150,000 or so distinct CDR3 sequences listed, approximately 3.5% are singletons. The sample was memory T cells sorted from blood. The receptor set was obtained from a man aged 18 to 30 in good health. The CDR3 runs from the conserved cysteine through the conserved F or W. A D gene is named only where the DNA matches it firmly. The listing skips clone size in some rows; elsewhere it reads once, few, many or a size class.

>TRBD1|many|TRBJ1-4|17|TRBV6-5
CASSYRRTGSTNEKLFF
TGTGCCAGCAGTTACCGCCGGACAGGGAGCACAAATGAAAAACTGTTTTTT
>TRBD2|many|TRBJ2-3|16|TRBV3-1
CASSRSLAGRTDTQYF
TGTGCCAGCAGCCGATCTCTAGCGGGGAGAACAGATACGCAGTATTTT
>TRBD2|many|TRBJ2-7|15|TRBV10-3
CAISTGTSGMGEQYF
TGTGCCATCAGTACAGGGACTAGCGGGATGGGCGAGCAGTACTTC
>TRBD2|many|TRBJ2-1|15|TRBV6-1
CASRFGLETYNEQFF
TGTGCCAGCAGATTTGGACTAGAAACTTACAATGAGCAGTTCTTC
>.|many|TRBJ1-1|14|TRBV2
CASSEGARNTEAFF
TGTGCCAGCAGCGAGGGCGCCCGGAACACTGAAGCTTTCTTT
>.|many|TRBJ1-2|13|TRBV20-1
CSAPQTANYGYTF
TGCAGTGCTCCGCAGACAGCCAACTATGGCTACACCTTC
>.|many|TRBJ2-3|15|TRBV7-2
CASSLDRQGTDTQYF
TGTGCCAGCAGCTTAGATCGCCAAGGGACAGATACGCAGTATTTT
>TRBD2|many|TRBJ2-7|15|TRBV6-2/TRBV6-3
CASKTSGGSSYEQYF
TGTGCCAGCAAGACTAGCGGGGGGAGCTCCTACGAGCAGTACTTC
>.|many|TRBJ2-7|12|TRBV20-1
CSARVRSDEQYF
TGCAGTGCTAGAGTGCGTAGCGACGAGCAGTACTTC
>TRBD2|many|TRBJ2-1|16|TRBV5-1
CASSFKPLAGEDEQFF
TGCGCCAGCAGCTTCAAACCACTAGCGGGAGAGGACGAGCAGTTCTTC
>.|many|TRBJ1-4|14|TRBV10-3
CATRVGTQDEKLFF
TGTGCCACCCGGGTGGGGACTCAAGATGAAAAACTGTTTTTT
>TRBD2|many|TRBJ2-7|15|TRBV5-1
CASRVAGGLSYEQYF
TGCGCCAGCCGTGTAGCGGGAGGGCTTTCCTACGAGCAGTACTTC
>.|many|TRBJ2-1|14|TRBV14
CACKRGTTYNEQFF
TGTGCCTGCAAGAGGGGGACGACATACAATGAGCAGTTCTTC
>.|many|TRBJ2-3|14|TRBV5-1
CASRPPASTDTQYF
TGCGCCAGCAGACCCCCGGCGAGCACAGATACGCAGTATTTT
>.|many|TRBJ2-7|13|TRBV28
CASRETSLFEQYF
TGTGCCAGTCGGGAGACTAGTCTTTTCGAGCAGTACTTC
>TRBD2|.|TRBJ2-2|15|TRBV24-1
CATSPLAGGTGELFF
TGTGCCACCAGTCCGTTAGCGGGAGGGACCGGGGAGCTGTTTTTT
>.|many|TRBJ2-3|14|TRBV27
CASSLGRPTDTQYF
TGTGCCAGCAGTTTGGGCAGGCCCACAGATACGCAGTATTTT
>.|many|TRBJ1-2|14|TRBV19
CASSLGMDVYGYTF
TGTGCCAGTAGCTTGGGGATGGATGTCTATGGCTACACCTTC
>TRBD2|many|TRBJ2-1|16|TRBV5-1
CASSSISGSGYNEQFF
TGCGCCAGCAGCTCTATTAGCGGGAGTGGCTACAATGAGCAGTTCTTC
>.|many|TRBJ2-4|15|TRBV10-3
CAISESPQDKDIQYF
TGTGCCATCAGTGAGTCCCCACAAGACAAGGACATTCAGTACTTC
>TRBD2|many|TRBJ2-2|16|TRBV4-1
CASSRNGGGVAGELFF
TGCGCCAGCAGCCGCAACGGGGGAGGGGTCGCCGGGGAGCTGTTTTTT
>.|many|TRBJ1-1|15|TRBV4-2
CASSSLLQEGPEAFF
TGTGCCAGCAGCTCTCTTCTTCAGGAGGGGCCTGAAGCTTTCTTT
>.|.|TRBJ1-6|16|TRBV11-2
CASSLTGSSYNSPLHF
TGTGCCAGCAGCTTAACAGGGAGCTCCTATAATTCACCCCTCCACTTT
>.|many|TRBJ1-5|12|TRBV3-1
CASSPGHQPQHF
TGTGCCAGCAGCCCTGGGCATCAGCCCCAGCATTTT
>TRBD1|few|TRBJ1-6|18|TRBV7-8
CASSLGSHPGTVNSPLHF
TGTGCCAGCAGCTTAGGGTCCCATCCCGGGACAGTGAATTCACCCCTCCACTTT
>.|many|TRBJ2-1|14|TRBV12-3/TRBV12-4
CASSIGAVYNEQFF
TGTGCCAGCAGTATCGGGGCCGTTTACAATGAGCAGTTCTTC
>.|.|TRBJ2-5|14|TRBV6-1
CASRPHGPTETQYF
TGTGCCAGCAGACCTCACGGACCGACGGAGACCCAGTACTTC
>TRBD1|many|TRBJ1-4|15|TRBV7-9
CASSLEWTGGEKLFF
TGTGCCAGCAGCTTAGAGTGGACAGGGGGTGAAAAACTGTTTTTT
>.|many|TRBJ2-5|15|TRBV7-2
CASSLAATARETQYF
TGTGCCAGCAGCTTAGCGGCAACCGCCAGAGAGACCCAGTACTTC
>.|.|TRBJ1-2|17|TRBV21-1
CASSKPTRTNFYYGYTF
TGTGCCAGCAGCAAACCAACCAGGACCAACTTCTACTATGGCTACACCTTC
>.|many|TRBJ1-1|14|TRBV7-9
CASSPGILNTEAFF
TGTGCCAGCAGCCCGGGGATATTGAACACTGAAGCTTTCTTT
>.|many|TRBJ1-3|13|TRBV5-1
CASSLNDGNTIYF
TGCGCCAGCAGCTTGAATGACGGAAACACCATATATTTT
>TRBD1|many|TRBJ1-6|15|TRBV15
CATSRDRAPNSPLHF
TGTGCCACCAGCAGGGACAGGGCCCCCAATTCACCCCTCCACTTT
>.|many|TRBJ1-5|15|TRBV9
CASSVGRVRNQPQHF
TGTGCCAGCAGCGTAGGCAGGGTTAGAAATCAGCCCCAGCATTTT
>TRBD2|many|TRBJ2-1|15|TRBV20-1
CSAGGLAGKYNEQFF
TGCAGTGCGGGGGGACTAGCGGGAAAGTACAATGAGCAGTTCTTC
>.|few|TRBJ1-4|16|TRBV7-9
CASSSNRGRTNEKLFF
TGTGCCAGCAGCTCGAACCGAGGCAGAACTAATGAAAAACTGTTTTTT
>TRBD1|many|TRBJ1-2|13|TRBV7-2
CASSPGTVYGYTF
TGTGCCAGCAGCCCTGGGACAGTCTATGGCTACACCTTC
>TRBD2|many|TRBJ2-3|19|TRBV15
CATSRGSAGGPLGTDTQYF
TGTGCCACCAGCAGAGGGTCGGCGGGAGGCCCCCTAGGCACAGATACGCAGTATTTT
>.|many|TRBJ2-1|13|TRBV7-2
CASSSSRGYEQFF
TGTGCCAGCAGCTCCTCTAGGGGATATGAGCAGTTCTTC
>.|many|TRBJ2-6|15|TRBV19
CASSKVRVGANVLTF
TGTGCCAGTAGTAAGGTCAGGGTTGGGGCCAACGTCCTGACTTTC
>TRBD1|many|TRBJ1-3|13|TRBV20-1
CSASRDSGNTIYF
TGCAGTGCTAGCCGGGACAGCGGAAACACCATATATTTT
>TRBD2|many|TRBJ2-3|13|TRBV3-1
CATTSGSPDTQYF
TGTGCCACGACTAGCGGGAGCCCAGATACGCAGTATTTT
>TRBD1|many|TRBJ1-4|17|TRBV7-9
CASSPNRGLTTNEKLFF
TGTGCCAGCAGCCCGAACAGGGGTTTAACAACTAATGAAAAACTGTTTTTT
>.|many|TRBJ2-1|12|TRBV30
CAWIWGVNEQFF
TGTGCCTGGATATGGGGGGTCAATGAGCAGTTCTTC
>TRBD1|many|TRBJ2-1|16|TRBV18
CASSPPSGQGYNEQFF
TGTGCCAGCTCACCACCGTCGGGACAGGGGTACAATGAGCAGTTCTTC
>TRBD2|many|TRBJ2-7|18|TRBV11-2
CASSWLPSGNKRIYEQYF
TGTGCCAGCAGCTGGCTTCCTAGCGGGAACAAAAGGATCTACGAGCAGTACTTC
>TRBD1|many|TRBJ2-1|15|TRBV28
CASSSGTGAYNEQFF
TGTGCCAGCAGTTCCGGGACAGGGGCCTACAATGAGCAGTTCTTC
>.|many|TRBJ2-5|17|TRBV11-1
CASSLDGRDAIQETQYF
TGTGCCAGCAGCTTAGACGGACGGGACGCGATCCAAGAGACCCAGTACTTC
>.|few|TRBJ2-1|20|TRBV4-2
CASTPTGGETSGIPSNEQFF
TGTGCCAGCACCCCGACAGGGGGCGAAACTAGCGGGATCCCTAGCAATGAGCAGTTCTTC
>.|many|TRBJ1-2|13|TRBV12-3/TRBV12-4
CASSLAQGGGYTF
TGTGCCAGCAGTTTGGCGCAGGGCGGGGGCTACACCTTC
>TRBD1|many|TRBJ1-2|15|TRBV20-1
CSARDMGQALGGYTF
TGCAGTGCTAGAGACATGGGACAGGCCTTGGGTGGCTACACCTTC
>.|many|TRBJ1-2|14|TRBV5-1
CASSLDGTGYGYTF
TGCGCCAGCAGCTTGGATGGGACGGGTTATGGCTACACCTTC
>.|many|TRBJ2-5|13|TRBV29-1
CSLRGPGQETQYF
TGCAGCCTCAGGGGACCCGGCCAAGAGACCCAGTACTTC
>TRBD1|many|TRBJ2-7|17|TRBV7-2
CASSLGRGGQGPYEQYF
TGTGCCAGCAGCTTAGGGAGAGGGGGACAGGGACCGTACGAGCAGTACTTC
>.|many|TRBJ1-1|15|TRBV7-9
CASSTGGGMNTEAFF
TGTGCCAGCAGCACAGGCGGGGGGATGAACACTGAAGCTTTCTTT
>.|many|TRBJ1-5|12|TRBV14
CASSQVSGPQHF
TGTGCCAGCAGCCAAGTCTCGGGACCCCAGCATTTT